One T cell receptor (beta chain) is described in this entry. Antigen: not known. These data originate in a study of post-analysis software for immune sequencing data. Regarding the study as a whole: Comparison of patients with controls showed four or five TRBV segments more frequent in patients, TRBV5-6, TRBV5-1 and TRBV20-1 among them. Normalized Chao1 diversity in multiple sclerosis patients fell significantly below that of controls.

The germline V gene has CDR1 SQVTM and CDR2 ANQGSEA. The CDR3 consists of 11 residues. V shed 7 bases and J shed 7 bases, with 13 bases lying between them. Unique molecular identifiers had been added to the TCR beta cDNA libraries. With roughly 1 to 11 million T cells as the source, roughly 500,000 cDNA molecules resulted. MiXCR, run by TCRdb on the PCR reads, gives a single entry per CDR3 protein. The sample shows roughly 600,000 distinct CDR3 sequences, roughly two fifths of them seen only once. The origin of this receptor is a girl between 5 and 17 years old with multiple sclerosis. The V and J genes are TRBV29-1 and TRBJ2-5; tentatively, D is TRBD1 (5 bases). The sequenced sample consisted of blood. The CDR3 coding sequence is TGCAGCGCCAGGGTTCGGGTGACCCAGTACTTC. This translates into CSARVRVTQYF.